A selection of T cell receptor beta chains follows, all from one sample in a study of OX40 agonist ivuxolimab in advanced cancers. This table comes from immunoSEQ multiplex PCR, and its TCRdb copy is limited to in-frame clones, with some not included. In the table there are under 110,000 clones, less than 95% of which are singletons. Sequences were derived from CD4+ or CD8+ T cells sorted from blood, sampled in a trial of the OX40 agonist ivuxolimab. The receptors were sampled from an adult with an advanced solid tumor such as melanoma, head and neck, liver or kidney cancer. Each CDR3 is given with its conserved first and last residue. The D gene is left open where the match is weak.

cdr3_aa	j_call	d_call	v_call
CASSLKDTEAFF	TRBJ1-1	.	TRBV28
CATSRDGAGGYTF	TRBJ1-2	.	TRBV15
CASLRQGNSRQPQHF	TRBJ1-5	TRBD1	TRBV19
CASSFGDRGSQPQHF	TRBJ1-5	TRBD1	TRBV5-4
CASSSTGSYEQYF	TRBJ2-7	.	TRBV7-9
CASSQVTGPFYGYTF	TRBJ1-2	.	TRBV4-3
CASSYLRQEGSQAFF	TRBJ1-1	.	TRBV7-2
CASSPPRGDGELFF	TRBJ2-2	.	TRBV4-2
CASRPQANYGYTF	TRBJ1-2	.	TRBV6-5
CASSFQSHSYNSPLHF	TRBJ1-6	.	TRBV27
CASSRGQGPLEPQHF	TRBJ1-5	TRBD1	TRBV27
CASSETGIYEQYF	TRBJ2-7	TRBD1	TRBV5-1
CASTGLADPNEQFF	TRBJ2-1	TRBD2	TRBV6-1
CASSPTGSGANVLTF	TRBJ2-6	TRBD1	TRBV5-1
CASSLGQRNEKLFF	TRBJ1-4	.	TRBV28
CASSVGVNGELFF	TRBJ2-2	.	TRBV9
CASSLLDGSNQPQHF	TRBJ1-5	.	TRBV7-6
CATRLAMDQETQYF	TRBJ2-5	TRBD2	TRBV10-2
CASSLSTGYGELFF	TRBJ2-2	TRBD1	TRBV27
CASSLDLSNQPQHF	TRBJ1-5	.	TRBV11-2
CASSSQPYGYTF	TRBJ1-2	.	TRBV30
CAWSAVSGAPQHF	TRBJ1-5	.	TRBV30
CASSSGANQPQHF	TRBJ1-5	.	TRBV5-6
CASRADNTEAFF	TRBJ1-1	.	TRBV6-6
CASSLKTGGGILQPQHF	TRBJ1-5	TRBD1	TRBV27
CASSFQGTMDEQYF	TRBJ2-7	.	TRBV7-2
CASSRGGWSDLNEQFF	TRBJ2-1	.	TRBV4-2
CASRGSRVGELFF	TRBJ2-2	.	TRBV19
CASSVDGNKPQHF	TRBJ1-5	.	TRBV9
CASRQAESSYNSPLHF	TRBJ1-6	.	TRBV2
CASSVGAGTPTDTQYF	TRBJ2-3	.	TRBV9
CASSLSQSYEQYF	TRBJ2-7	.	TRBV28
CASIDPSGGANEQFF	TRBJ2-1	TRBD2	TRBV19
CASRPGQSYGYTF	TRBJ1-2	TRBD1	TRBV6-5
CASSLDRNNQPQHF	TRBJ1-5	.	TRBV6-6
CASSWGRSYEQYF	TRBJ2-7	.	TRBV11-2
CASSLSPRGGEGQYF	TRBJ2-7	.	TRBV7-2